The 32 T cell receptor beta chains presented below share a single source sample, sequenced in a study of cytomegalovirus exposure and HLA in healthy donors. The PCR was carried out with 60 Vbeta primers and 13 Jbeta primers. Here immunoSEQ multiplex PCR was the method, and the copy in TCRdb shows in-frame clones only, minus some. The sample lists about 110,000 clones; more than 65% were seen once. Material for sequencing was PBMCs. These receptors all come from a woman between 45 and 65 years old in good health and CMV-seropositive.

This rearrangement joins TRBV7-8 to TRBJ2-5; D is possibly TRBD1 (5 bases). The J call may be wrong; the DNA end is better matched by TRBJ2-7. The CDR3 is made up of 12 amino acids. Germline V CDR1 and CDR2: SGHVS, FQNEAQ. In nucleotides, the CDR3 is TGTGCCAGCAGCCAGGGTATCTTCGAGCAGTACTTC. This sequence encodes CASSQGIFEQYF.

V is TRBV7-9 and J is TRBJ1-6; D ambiguous. V was clipped by 3 bases and J by 3 bases, with 6 bases between them. The CDR3 is made up of 14 amino acids. Per the germline V gene, CDR1 is SEHNR and CDR2 is FQNEAQ (reference sequence). The CDR3 protein is CASSFGNYNSPLHF. The CDR3 DNA reads as TGTGCCAGCAGCTTTGGCAACTATAATTCACCCCTCCACTTT.

The CDR3 protein is CASSRGTGYRSSYEQYF. CDR3 bases: TGCGCCAGCAGCCGAGGGACAGGGTACAGAAGCTCCTACGAGCAGTACTTC. J is TRBJ2-7 and V is TRBV4-1; the match to TRBD1 covers 9 bases. V lost 4 bases and J lost 0; bases outside the gene matches: 10. Germline CDR1 MGHRA, CDR2 YSYEKL. This CDR3 region has 17 residues.

V and J are TRBV5-1 and TRBJ1-1; tentative D call: TRBD1 (6 bases). V was shortened by 3 bases and J by 1 base, with 10 bases between the two germline ends. The germline CDR1 and CDR2 sequences are SGHRS and YFSETQ. This CDR3 spans 14 amino acids. The DNA of the CDR3 is TGCGCCAGCAGCTCAGGACAGCCGAACACTGAAGCTTTCTTT. It encodes CASSSGQPNTEAFF.

Points on this clone: Distinct nucleotide sequences in the sample also encode this CDR3. V is TRBV7-9 and J is TRBJ1-1; D call uncertain. CDR3 length: 12 amino acids. V lost 6 bases and J lost 3, with 8 bases in between. Germline V gives CDR1 SEHNR, CDR2 FQNEAQ (reference sequence). The CDR3 DNA sequence: TGTGCCAGCAGGTTGGCTGACACTGAAGCTTTCTTT. This gives the protein CASRLADTEAFF.

The chain couples TRBV5-1 to TRBJ1-2; TRBD1 agrees at 9 bases. CDR1 and CDR2 (germline): SGHRS, YFSETQ. The CDR3 spans 13 residues. Unmatched junction bases numbered 5, after V lost 4 bases and J lost 7 bases. The CDR3 nucleotides read TGCGCCAGCAGCCCGGACAGGGGACCTGGCTACACCTTC. This encodes CASSPDRGPGYTF.

This chain links TRBV18 with TRBJ2-3; TRBD1 matches 8 bases. Germline CDR1 reads KGHSH; CDR2 reads LQKENI. Trimming took 2 bases from V and 4 from J; bases not matched to a gene: 5. This CDR3 spans 15 amino acids. The CDR3 region has the DNA TGTGCCAGCTCACCAAACCAGGGGGCGGCAGATACGCAGTATTTT. Protein sequence: CASSPNQGAADTQYF.

The DNA of the CDR3 is TGTGCCATTCCGGGGGGGGCAGGGGAGCTGTTTTTT. Encoded protein: CAIPGGAGELFF. This chain connects TRBV10-3 to TRBJ2-2, with TRBD2 matching 8 bases. In germline, CDR1 is ENHRY, CDR2 SYGVKD. The CDR3 runs to 12 residues. The ends lost 9 bases at V and 8 bases at J; junction bases unmatched: 5.

As regards this clone: Compared with germline, one end of the junction differs, possibly owing to a read error. The genes are TRBV7-7 and TRBJ2-7; D is unresolved. Germline-derived CDR1 and CDR2 are SSHAT and FNYEAQ (reference sequence). The CDR3 consists of 14 residues. CDR3 nucleotide sequence: TGTGCTAGCAGCTTAGGTTCAGGCCCCTACGAGCAGTACTTC. This encodes CASSLGSGPYEQYF.

J is TRBJ2-5 and V is TRBV9; D ambiguous. The V gene's germline CDR1 is SGDLS and CDR2 YYNGEE. The CDR3 is 15 residues long. Trimming took 0 bases from V and 2 from J, leaving 11 bases between them. The CDR3 loop reads CASSVGELTQETQYF. The CDR3 coding sequence is TGTGCCAGCAGCGTAGGAGAACTAACTCAAGAGACCCAGTACTTC. Together with reference TRBV9 and TRBJ2-5, the CDR3 gives the full variable domain: DSGVTQTPKHLITATGQRVTLRCSPRSGDLSVYWYQQSLDQGLQFLIQYYNGEERAKGNILERFSAQQFPDLHSELNLSSLELGDSALYFCASSVGELTQETQYFGPGTRLLVL.

The rearrangement uses TRBV7-6 and TRBJ2-7, with D tentatively TRBD1 (5 bases). Germline V CDR1 and CDR2: SGHVS, FNYEAQ. The CDR3 is 14 amino acids. V lost 2 bases, J lost 0 bases, and 8 bases lay in between. The CDR3 loop reads CASSLSGISYEQYF. In nucleotides, the CDR3 is TGTGCCAGCAGCTTATCAGGGATCTCCTACGAGCAGTACTTC.

The J gene is TRBJ2-5, the V gene TRBV6-5; TRBD2 matches 8 bases. The CDR3 contains 15 residues. V lost 0 bases and J lost 4; bases outside the gene matches: 4. Germline values: CDR1 MNHEY, CDR2 SVGAGI. CDR3 loop: CASSYSTSGGETQYF. CDR3 in DNA: TGTGCCAGCAGTTACTCCACCAGCGGGGGAGAGACCCAGTACTTC.

This clone was seen only a few times. The rearrangement uses TRBV7-9 and TRBJ2-7; 8 nucleotides match TRBD1. Germline CDR1 and CDR2: SEHNR and FQNEAQ (reference sequence). V shed 5 bases and J 7 bases; nucleotides not matched to a gene: 4. The CDR3 has 12 residues. CDR3 DNA: TGTGCCAGCAGCCAGGGACAGGTGGAGCAGTACTTC. Translating gives CASSQGQVEQYF.

This rearrangement joins TRBV29-1 to TRBJ1-5; unclear D gene. This CDR3 is 13 amino acids long. Germline CDR1 SQVTM, CDR2 ANQGSEA. Trimming stripped 4 bases from V and 6 bases from J, with 13 bases between. The CDR3 nucleotides are TGCAGCGTTGTCGTCGAGGGAGGTCAGCCCCAGCATTTT. Protein product: CSVVVEGGQPQHF. The full variable domain, rest sourced from reference TRBV29-1 and TRBJ1-5, is SAVISQKPSRDICQRGTSLTIQCQVDSQVTMMFWYRQQPGQSLTLIATANQGSEATYESGFVIDKFPISRPNLTFSTLTVSNMSPEDSSIYLCSVVVEGGQPQHFGDGTRLSIL.

This chain joins TRBV7-9 and TRBJ2-7; D is unclear. Germline loops: CDR1 SEHNR, CDR2 FQNEAQ (reference sequence). Trimming pared 3 bases from V and 0 bases from J, leaving 9 bases between. The CDR3 sequence is 14 residues long. The CDR3 DNA is TGTGCCAGCAGCTTTTCAGGTGGCTCCTACGAGCAGTACTTC. Amino acid sequence: CASSFSGGSYEQYF.

Comments on this clone: An end of the junction differs from the germline gene, which may be a read error. The rearrangement links TRBV7-9 to TRBJ2-1; 8 nucleotides agree with TRBD2. CDR3 size: 15 residues. The germline V gene has CDR1 SEHNR and CDR2 FQNEAQ (reference sequence). CDR3 region: CSSTRGGGSHNEQFF. In DNA, the CDR3 is TGTTCCAGCACCCGGGGCGGGGGGAGTCACAATGAGCAGTTCTTC.

The chain joins TRBV18 to TRBJ1-5; D is perhaps TRBD1 (6 bases). V was shortened by 3 bases and J by 3 bases, with 12 bases between the two germline ends. The CDR3 length is 15 residues. Germline V gives CDR1 KGHSH, CDR2 LQKENI. The CDR3 region is CASSPEQGFNQPQHF. The CDR3 DNA is TGTGCCAGCTCACCCGAACAGGGATTCAATCAGCCCCAGCATTTT.

The chain employs TRBV9 and TRBJ2-3; 13 bases are shared with TRBD2. The CDR3 has 17 amino acids. The ends lost 4 bases at V and 5 bases at J; junction bases unmatched: 10. Germline CDR1 reads SGDLS; CDR2 reads YYNGEE. This CDR3 is CASSLRLAGGSVDTQYF. CDR3 in DNA: TGTGCCAGCAGCTTACGACTAGCGGGGGGATCCGTAGATACGCAGTATTTT. Filled out from reference TRBV9 and TRBJ2-3, the complete variable domain reads DSGVTQTPKHLITATGQRVTLRCSPRSGDLSVYWYQQSLDQGLQFLIQYYNGEERAKGNILERFSAQQFPDLHSELNLSSLELGDSALYFCASSLRLAGGSVDTQYFGPGTRLTVL.

The rearrangement joins TRBV5-1 to TRBJ1-3, with D perhaps TRBD1 (5 bases). The germline gives CDR1 SGHRS, CDR2 YFSETQ. Trimming pared 7 bases from V and 4 bases from J, leaving 18 bases between. The CDR3 contains 15 residues. Here the CDR3 reads CASSEPGGAGNTIYF. The CDR3 region has the DNA TGCGCCAGCTCCGAGCCCGGGGGTGCAGGAAACACCATATATTTT.

This chain links TRBV5-1 with TRBJ1-3, with TRBD1 as a possible D gene (6 bases). Trimming cost V 0 bases and J 0 bases, with 10 bases left between them. Germline V gene lookup returns CDR1 SGHRS and CDR2 YFSETQ. The CDR3 length is 16 residues. CDR3 amino acids: CASSLEAGVSGNTIYF. The CDR3 nucleotides are TGCGCCAGCAGCTTGGAAGCAGGGGTCTCTGGAAACACCATATATTTT. The full variable domain, with the rest looked up from reference TRBV5-1 and TRBJ1-3, is KAGVTQTPRYLIKTRGQQVTLSCSPISGHRSVSWYQQTPGQGLQFLFEYFSETQRNKGNFPGRFSGRQFSNSRSEMNVSTLELGDSALYLCASSLEAGVSGNTIYFGEGSWLTVV.

The V call is TRBV2, the J call TRBJ2-5, with D tentatively TRBD2 (6 bases). Germline V CDR1 and CDR2: SNHLY, FYNNEI. CDR3 length: 12 residues. V lost 5 bases, J lost 11 bases, and 15 bases lay in between. The CDR3 here is CASSPLDREQYF. For the CDR3, the DNA is TGTGCCAGCAGTCCCCTGGACCGGGAGCAGTACTTC. The full variable domain, its missing parts supplied by reference TRBV2 and TRBJ2-5, is EPEVTQTPSHQVTQMGQEVILRCVPISNHLYFYWYRQILGQKVEFLVSFYNNEISEKSEIFDDQFSVERPDGSNFTLKIRSTKLEDSAMYFCASSPLDREQYFGPGTRLLVL.

This clone was seen only once. The junction departs from the called germline gene at one end, perhaps through a read error. The gene calls are TRBV2 and TRBJ2-2; D gene uncertain. CDR3 length: 14 amino acids. The germline gives CDR1 SNHLY, CDR2 FYNNEI. As DNA, the CDR3 is TGTGCCAGCAGTACTGATACGAACGCCGGGGAGCTGTTTTTT. Translating it yields CASSTDTNAGELFF.

The gene calls are TRBV4-3 and TRBJ2-3, with TRBD2 identical over 10 bases. The CDR3 runs to 16 residues. V shed 0 bases and J 2 bases; nucleotides not matched to a gene: 2. Per the germline V gene, CDR1 is LGHNA and CDR2 is YSLEER. The CDR3 region has the DNA TGCGCCAGCAGCCAAGATAGCGGGGGGATCACAGATACGCAGTATTTT. Translating gives CASSQDSGGITDTQYF.

The chain employs TRBV4-3 and TRBJ1-6, with a weak D call TRBD1 (5 bases). Germline values: CDR1 LGHNA, CDR2 YSLEER. The CDR3 is 16 residues long. Trimming pared 1 base from V and 7 bases from J, leaving 14 bases between. The CDR3 coding sequence is TGCGCCAGCAGCCAAGGCCGGGCGGGACCCAATTCACCCCTCCACTTT. This sequence encodes CASSQGRAGPNSPLHF.

The chain has TRBV11-2 and TRBJ2-1; 9 bases fit TRBD2. Germline V CDR1 and CDR2: SGHAT, FQNNGV. V lost 4 bases, J lost 5 bases, and 6 bases stayed unmatched. This CDR3 contains 15 residues. CDR3 DNA sequence: TGTGCCAGCAGCTCCCGGTTAGCGGGGGACAATGAGCAGTTCTTC. Residues: CASSSRLAGDNEQFF.

The chain is built from TRBV5-1 and TRBJ1-2, with 7 bases identical to TRBD1. Germline V CDR1 and CDR2: SGHRS, YFSETQ. The V gene end was trimmed by 5 bases and the J gene end by 5 bases; junction bases not matched to a gene: 3. This CDR3 contains 12 residues. In DNA, the CDR3 is TGCGCCAGCAGGATGACAGGGTATGGCTACACCTTC. This gives the protein CASRMTGYGYTF.

This clone has just a few counts. This sample also contains other DNA sequences that code for the same CDR3. The V gene is TRBV2, the J gene TRBJ1-6; 11 nucleotides line up with TRBD1. Germline V gene data show CDR1 as SNHLY and CDR2 as FYNNEI. The CDR3 has 15 residues. V lost 3 bases and J lost 7; bases outside the gene matches: 2. The CDR3 region is CASSEWDRGNSPLHF. Written as DNA, the CDR3 is TGTGCCAGCAGTGAGTGGGACAGGGGGAATTCACCCCTCCACTTT.

This clone has only one observation. V gene TRBV2 combines with J gene TRBJ1-2, with a tentative D call TRBD1 (5 bases). Germline V gene data show CDR1 as SNHLY and CDR2 as FYNNEI. V lost 6 bases and J 0 bases, leaving 8 bases between the germline ends. The CDR3 covers 13 residues. In DNA form, the CDR3 reads TGTGCCAGCAGCAGGGTAGCTAACTATGGCTACACCTTC. It specifies CASSRVANYGYTF.

This clone was counted a few times. V and J are TRBV5-1 and TRBJ2-3, with D perhaps TRBD2 (5 bases). V was pared by 0 bases and J by 4 bases, with 9 bases between. CDR3 length: 14 residues. The V gene's germline CDR1 is SGHRS and CDR2 YFSETQ. CDR3 protein: CASSLAGFPDTQYF. DNA of the CDR3: TGCGCCAGCAGCTTGGCGGGGTTCCCAGATACGCAGTATTTT.

The chain is built from TRBV6-5 and TRBJ2-1; TRBD2 matches at 7 bases. Germline V gene lookup returns CDR1 MNHEY and CDR2 SVGAGI. The CDR3 is 13 amino acids. The ends lost 3 bases at V and 5 bases at J; junction bases unmatched: 1. This chain's CDR3 is CASSYGGDNEQFF. CDR3 bases: TGTGCCAGCAGTTATGGGGGGGACAATGAGCAGTTCTTC.

The genes are TRBV9 and TRBJ2-1; 10 bases agree with TRBD2. V dropped 0 bases and J dropped 3; count of bases not matched to a gene: 0. Germline V gene sequence: CDR1 SGDLS, CDR2 YYNGEE. This CDR3 region has 15 residues. The CDR3 DNA sequence: TGTGCCAGCAGCGTAGTAGCGGGGGGCTACAATGAGCAGTTCTTC. Translating gives CASSVVAGGYNEQFF. Combining the CDR3 with reference TRBV9 and TRBJ2-1 gives the whole variable domain DSGVTQTPKHLITATGQRVTLRCSPRSGDLSVYWYQQSLDQGLQFLIQYYNGEERAKGNILERFSAQQFPDLHSELNLSSLELGDSALYFCASSVVAGGYNEQFFGPGTRLTVL.

This chain connects TRBV28 to TRBJ1-2, with D possibly being TRBD1 (5 bases). The V end was cut by 5 bases, the J end by 2 bases, with 15 bases between. The CDR3 contains 15 residues. Per the germline V gene, CDR1 is MDHEN and CDR2 is SYDVKM. The CDR3 DNA follows: TGTGCCAGCAGTACCCTCCCCGGACAAAACTATGGCTACACCTTC. As protein: CASSTLPGQNYGYTF.